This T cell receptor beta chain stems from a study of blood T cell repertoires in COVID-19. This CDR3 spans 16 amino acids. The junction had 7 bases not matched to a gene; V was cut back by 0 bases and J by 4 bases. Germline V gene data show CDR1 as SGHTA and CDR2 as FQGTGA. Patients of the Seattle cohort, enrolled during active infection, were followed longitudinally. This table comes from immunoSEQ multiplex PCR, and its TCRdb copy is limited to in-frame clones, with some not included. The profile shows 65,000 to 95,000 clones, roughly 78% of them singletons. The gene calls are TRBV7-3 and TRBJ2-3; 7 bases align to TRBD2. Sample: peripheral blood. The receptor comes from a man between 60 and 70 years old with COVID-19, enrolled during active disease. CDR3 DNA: TGTGCCAGCAGCTTAACGGGGGGAGGGATGCCAGATACGCAGTATTTT. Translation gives CASSLTGGGMPDTQYF. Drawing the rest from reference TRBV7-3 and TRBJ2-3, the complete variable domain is GAGVSQTPSNKVTEKGKYVELRCDPISGHTALYWYRQSLGQGPEFLIYFQGTGAADDSGLPNDRFFAVRPEGSVSTLKIQRTERGDSAVYLCASSLTGGGMPDTQYFGPGTRLTVL.